The source of this TCR beta chain is a study of blood T cell repertoires in COVID-19. The wider study: The origin of the acute and convalescent COVID-19 samples was the United States, Italy and Spain. Sources were T cells, B-cell-depleted T cells, or PBMCs; the material itself was cDNA or gDNA.

Sequencing was performed with immunoSEQ multiplex PCR; in TCRdb, only in-frame clones are kept and a portion is missing. The repertoire holds about 130,000 clones, about 85% seen once, with roughly 9.7% in the top ten. V shed 2 bases and J 6 bases; nucleotides not matched to a gene: 0. The germline gives CDR1 MRHNA, CDR2 SNTAGT. The CDR3 is 14 residues long. The V gene is TRBV6-4, the J gene TRBJ1-5, with TRBD1 matching 11 bases. The clonotype was recovered from a man aged 35 to 55 with active or convalescent COVID-19. The material sequenced was peripheral blood. The CDR3 region is CASSDGTGGQPQHF. CDR3 coding DNA: TGTGCCAGCAGTGACGGGACAGGGGGTCAGCCCCAGCATTTT.